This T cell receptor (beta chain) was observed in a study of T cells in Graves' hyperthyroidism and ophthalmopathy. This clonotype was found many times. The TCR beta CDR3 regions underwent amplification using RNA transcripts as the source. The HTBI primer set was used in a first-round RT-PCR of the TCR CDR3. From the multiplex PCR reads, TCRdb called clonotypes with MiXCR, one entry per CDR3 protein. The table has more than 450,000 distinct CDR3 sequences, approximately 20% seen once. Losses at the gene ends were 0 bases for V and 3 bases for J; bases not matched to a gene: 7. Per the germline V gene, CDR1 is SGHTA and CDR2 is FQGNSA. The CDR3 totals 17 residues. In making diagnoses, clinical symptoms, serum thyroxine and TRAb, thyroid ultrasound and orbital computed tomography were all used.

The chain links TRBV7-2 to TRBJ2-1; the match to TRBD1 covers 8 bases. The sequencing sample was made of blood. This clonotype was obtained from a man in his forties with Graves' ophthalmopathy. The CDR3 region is CASSLAARQGNYNEQFF. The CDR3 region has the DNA TGTGCCAGCAGCTTAGCGGCCCGACAGGGGAACTACAATGAGCAGTTCTTC.